The present T cell receptor beta chain was sequenced within a study of tumor and adjacent non-tumor tissue in lung cancer (dated by TCRdb to the late 2010s). Study-level background: The cohort included some twelve adenocarcinoma, 2 squamous cell carcinoma and 1 small cell lung cancer patients. A total of roughly 130,000,000 productive TCRbeta reads were generated by sequencing, corresponding to an average of about 4.17 million reads per sample. Ages among the roughly 15 patients ranged from roughly 31 to 80 years, there were 10 men and 5 women, and disease was at TNM stage I to III. TCRbeta CDR3 sequencing was performed on around 30 paired specimens, with one tumor sample and one normal lung sample collected per patient. Bulk TCRbeta repertoires were compared between lung tumor tissue and matched distant non-tumor lung tissue obtained from under 18 lung cancer patients.

The library was obtained by multiplex PCR. The instrument was an Illumina HiSeq 2500. TCRbeta libraries were constructed through three rounds of nested PCR with primers (Table S4) according to protocols modified from ARM-PCR. PCR products of 200-500 bp were gel-excised and purified with the QIAquick gel extraction kit before sequencing. The paper's processing steps were these. Trimmomatic was used to clean the reads, FLASH merged the cleaned reads into complete CDR3 sequences, and MiTCR assigned the sequences to V(D)J germline segments. VDJtools was used to compute clonal diversity as the inverse Simpson's index. Productive reads were defined as in-frame sequences without a premature stop codon. The public reads were quality trimmed at Q25 with fastp and then assembled into clones with MiXCR by TCRdb, keeping productive beta chains. Each record represents a unique CDR3 protein, reported with the most common genes and DNA among its rows. V and J calls and clone size were set by TCRdb, not the authors. Counted in this sample were about 79,000 distinct CDR3 sequences; 55% to 75% of them appeared once. Of the sample, 8% to 10% falls within the top ten clones.

The CDR3 starts with the cysteine, ends with the phenylalanine, and has 15 residues. The read is trimmed to its CDR3 DNA, 45 bases read in frame from base 1. With respect to this clonotype: This clone's antigen is unknown. Sequence at one end of the junction differs from germline and may be a read error.

RNA was isolated from bulk, unsorted tissue, and RNA quality was assessed with a NanoDrop ND-1000 and an Agilent 2100. The donors were newly diagnosed lung cancer patients admitted for thoracic surgery in China from August to November 2014 who had not received prior chemotherapy. The study excluded patients who had received radiotherapy or chemotherapy before or who had another cancer at the same time. Pieces of surgical tissue measuring roughly 1-2.1 cm3 were kept in RNAlater solution and held at -80 degrees C until needed. The paper as a whole reports these results and caveats: TCR diversity was significantly higher in younger patients, and greater tumor TCR diversity was associated with shorter overall survival and shorter disease-free survival. Neither the sequencing platform nor unique molecular identifiers are named or mentioned anywhere in the methods. Tumor tissue showed significantly higher TCR diversity (inverse Simpson) than normal lung tissue, at 431.37 vs 166.20 (P = 0.0075, Mann-Whitney U test). Only around 15 patients were included in the cohort, and the need for larger samples and more detailed clinical data was noted by the authors. Peripheral blood was not sequenced, so blood TCRbeta repertoires were not examined in the lung cancer patients of the study. The top 100 clones accounted for a significantly larger cumulative portion of the repertoire in normal lung than in tumor tissue.

The chain was built from TRBV12-3 or TRBV12-4 and TRBJ2-5; the D segment might be TRBD1 or TRBD2, since each matches 6 bases. Input material: lung tumor tissue. This clonotype originated in a woman between 35 and 50 years old with non-small cell lung cancer. The DNA is as follows: TGTACCAGCAGTTTCCAGGAGGGGGGCCAAGAGACTCAGTACTTC. Its protein product is CTSSFQEGGQETQYF.